Below are 5 T cell receptor beta chains sequenced from a single sample in a study of cytomegalovirus exposure and HLA in healthy donors. 13 Jbeta primers and 60 Vbeta primers were used for the PCR. The repertoire was sequenced with immunoSEQ multiplex PCR; TCRdb's copy has only in-frame clones and lacks some. The repertoire holds roughly 190,000 clones, with roughly three quarters as singletons. Material: PBMCs. The receptors originated from a woman aged 45-65 years in good health and CMV-seronegative.

This rearrangement joins TRBV7-2 to TRBJ2-5; TRBD1 might be the D (5 bases). V lost 2 bases, J lost 0 bases, and 7 bases lay in between. In germline, CDR1 is SGHTA, CDR2 FQGNSA. The CDR3 is made up of 14 amino acids. Here the CDR3 reads CASSLRGNQETQYF. The CDR3 DNA reads TGTGCCAGCAGCTTAAGGGGAAACCAAGAGACCCAGTACTTC.

The chain has TRBV27 and TRBJ2-7; TRBD2 aligns across 7 bases. Unmatched junction bases numbered 10, after V lost 5 bases and J lost 6 bases. Looked up from germline, CDR1 is MNHEY and CDR2 is SMNVEV (reference sequence). The CDR3 covers 14 residues. DNA of the CDR3: TGTGCCAGCAGTCCCAGCGGGGCCCCGCTCGAGCAGTACTTC. Translating it yields CASSPSGAPLEQYF.

CDR3 in DNA: TGTGCCAGCAGCCCACTACAGGGTAACGTTAACTATGGCTACACCTTC. It codes for CASSPLQGNVNYGYTF. The rearrangement uses TRBV14 and TRBJ1-2; possible D gene TRBD1, 6 bases. From germline, CDR1 is SGHDN and CDR2 FVKESK. The CDR3 is made up of 16 amino acids. The V gene lost 4 bases and the J gene lost 1 base, with 16 bases spanning the gap.

V usage is TRBV30 and J usage is TRBJ1-5; 11 bases line up with TRBD1. This CDR3 has 16 amino acids. The germline V gene has CDR1 GTSNPN and CDR2 SVGIG (reference sequence). With 2 bases clipped from V and 6 bases from J, the junction kept 9 bases outside the gene matches. The CDR3 region is CAWSRGQGAGIQPQHF. The CDR3 bases are TGTGCCTGGAGTAGAGGACAGGGGGCCGGTATTCAGCCCCAGCATTTT.

DNA for the CDR3: TGTGCCAGCAGCCCCCGGGGACTAGCGGCCAACACCGGGGAGCTGTTTTTT. Translated, it gives CASSPRGLAANTGELFF. The chain couples TRBV7-2 to TRBJ2-2, with TRBD2 matching over 11 bases. Unmatched junction bases numbered 7, after V lost 5 bases and J lost 2 bases. This CDR3 comprises 17 residues. Germline CDR1 SGHTA, CDR2 FQGNSA.